This paragraph reports one T cell receptor (beta chain). The CDR3 sequence is 15 residues long. V lost 7 bases, J lost 1 base, and 4 bases stayed unmatched. From germline, CDR1 is MNHEY and CDR2 SVGAGI. This sample stems from a study of blood T cell repertoires in COVID-19. Sequencing was performed with immunoSEQ multiplex PCR; in TCRdb, only in-frame clones are kept and a portion is missing. The sample holds hundreds of thousands of clones; about nine tenths are singletons and the top ten take 11%. The sequence derives from a woman in her twenties or thirties with COVID-19, enrolled during active disease. Sequencing was carried out using peripheral blood. The J gene is TRBJ2-1, the V gene TRBV6-5; TRBD1 aligns across 10 bases. CDR3 sequence reads: CASNDRGPSYNEQFF. The CDR3 bases are TGTGCCAGCAACGACAGGGGGCCTTCCTACAATGAGCAGTTCTTC.